This paragraph reports one T cell receptor (beta chain). The junction had 9 bases not matched to a gene; V was cut back by 6 bases and J by 4 bases. This CDR3 comprises 15 residues. The germline V gene has CDR1 MNHEY and CDR2 SVGAGI. In the original workflow: Scientists estimated how many nucleated cells there were by amplifying reference gene primers. TCRdb's copy holds only in-frame clones and misses some; the assay was immunoSEQ multiplex PCR. V and J calls and clone size are those listed in that table; D and trimming were worked out from the DNA. The sample shows fewer than 300,000 clones, 83% of them seen only once. This specimen comes from a study of blood T cell repertoires in COVID-19.

The TCR originated in a man older than 75 with acute or convalescent COVID-19. The J gene is TRBJ1-1, the V gene TRBV6-5; 9 bases match TRBD1. Input material: peripheral blood. The CDR3 DNA reads as TGTGCCAGCAGCCAGGGACAGGGCGTGAGCACTGAAGCTTTCTTT. Translating it yields CASSQGQGVSTEAFF.